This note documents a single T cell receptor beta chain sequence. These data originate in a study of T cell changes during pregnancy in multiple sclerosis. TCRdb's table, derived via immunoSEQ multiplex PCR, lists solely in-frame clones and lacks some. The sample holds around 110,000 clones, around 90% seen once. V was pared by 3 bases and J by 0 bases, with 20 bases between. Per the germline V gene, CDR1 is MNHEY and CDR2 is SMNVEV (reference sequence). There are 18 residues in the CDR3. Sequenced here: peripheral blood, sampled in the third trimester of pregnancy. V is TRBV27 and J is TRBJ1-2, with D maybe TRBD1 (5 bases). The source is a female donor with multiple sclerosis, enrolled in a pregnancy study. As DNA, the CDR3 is TGTGCCAGCAGTTTTAGACAGTCCCCCCGCCCTTCTAACTATGGCTACACCTTC. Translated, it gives CASSFRQSPRPSNYGYTF.